This T cell receptor (beta chain) originates from a study of T cells in Graves' hyperthyroidism and ophthalmopathy. The overall study: Peripheral blood draws took place at initial diagnosis, ahead of any treatment.

Regions amplified from RNA transcripts were the TCR beta CDR3 regions. Initially, a first-round RT-PCR of the TCR CDR3 employed the HTBI primer set. MiXCR, applied by TCRdb to the multiplex PCR reads, yields one record per CDR3 protein. Altogether some 770,000 distinct CDR3 sequences are present, 16% being singletons, with the ten largest covering under 9.5%. Note on this clonotype: Its antigen is still unknown.

Points from the study as a whole: In the blood, most expanded thyroid clonotypes above 0.001 appeared as well.

Trimming cost V 4 bases and J 0 bases; bases outside gene matches: 16. Germline assignment: CDR1 GTSNPN and CDR2 SVGIG (reference sequence). CDR3 length: 19 residues. The rearrangement uses TRBV30 and TRBJ2-7, with 12 bases lining up with TRBD2. The clonotype was recovered from a man younger than 30 with Graves' hyperthyroidism. Sequenced sample: blood. CDR3 residues: CAWNPVGTSGLHSSYEQYF. CDR3 bases: TGTGCCTGGAATCCGGTAGGGACTAGCGGGCTCCACAGCTCCTACGAGCAGTACTTC.